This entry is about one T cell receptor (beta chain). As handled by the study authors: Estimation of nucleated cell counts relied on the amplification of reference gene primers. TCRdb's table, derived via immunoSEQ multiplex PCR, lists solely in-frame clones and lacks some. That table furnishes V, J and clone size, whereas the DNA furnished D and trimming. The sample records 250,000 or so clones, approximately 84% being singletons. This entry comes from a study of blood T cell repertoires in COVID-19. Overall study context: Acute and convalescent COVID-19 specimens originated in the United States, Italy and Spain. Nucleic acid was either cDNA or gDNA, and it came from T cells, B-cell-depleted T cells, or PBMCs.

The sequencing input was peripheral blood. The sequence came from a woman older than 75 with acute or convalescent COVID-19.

CDR3 residues: CASRTGLATYNEQFF. CDR3 sequence (DNA): TGTGCCAGCAGAACGGGACTAGCTACCTACAATGAGCAGTTCTTC. The chain is built from TRBV6-5 and TRBJ2-1, with 9 bases that match TRBD2. The CDR3 extends over 15 amino acids. Looked up from germline, CDR1 is MNHEY and CDR2 is SVGAGI. The ends lost 6 bases at V and 2 bases at J; junction bases unmatched: 5.